The rows below give T cell receptor beta chains drawn from one sample of a study of beta chain features in type 1 diabetes. Here immunoSEQ multiplex PCR was the method, and the copy in TCRdb shows in-frame clones only, minus some. The sample carries under 450,000 clones, more than 13% recorded once. The sample comprised naive CD4+ T cells from blood. These receptors were taken from a woman between 18 and 29 years old in good health. Both conserved end residues are part of each CDR3. D genes are given only for firm matches. Clone size is not always given. Where it is, it says once, few, many or a class for expanded clones.

>TRBJ2-5|TRBV25-1|NA|NA
CASSALTQGGETQYF
TGTGCCAGCAGTGCATTAACACAGGGCGGAGAGACCCAGTACTTC
>TRBJ1-1|TRBV29-1|NA|TRBD1
CSVRTGDTEAFF
TGCAGCGTTAGGACAGGAGACACTGAAGCTTTCTTT
>TRBJ1-4|TRBV7-9|NA|NA
CASSLDPGHNEKLFF
TGTGCCAGCAGCTTAGATCCGGGACACAATGAAAAACTGTTTTTT
>TRBJ2-1|TRBV27|NA|NA
CASSSAGTNGYEQFF
TGTGCCAGCAGTTCTGCCGGGACAAACGGGTATGAGCAGTTCTTC
>TRBJ2-7|TRBV29-1|NA|NA
CSVTGPSYEQYF
TGCAGCGTGACAGGACCCTCCTACGAGCAGTACTTC
>TRBJ2-1|TRBV19|NA|TRBD2
CASSIGRGVKNEQFF
TGTGCCAGTAGTATCGGGCGGGGGGTAAAAAATGAGCAGTTCTTC
>TRBJ2-5|TRBV15|NA|NA
CATSRDLGGETQYF
TGTGCCACCAGCAGAGATCTGGGGGGAGAGACCCAGTACTTC
>TRBJ2-3|TRBV5-1|NA|NA
CASSLFSADTQYF
TGCGCCAGCAGCTTGTTTTCCGCAGATACGCAGTATTTT
>TRBJ1-5|TRBV7-9|few|NA
CASSLDGSSNQPQHF
TGTGCCAGCAGCCTAGACGGTAGCAGCAATCAGCCCCAGCATTTT
>TRBJ2-3|TRBV5-5|NA|NA
CASSAKGGTDTQYF
TGTGCCAGCAGCGCCAAGGGGGGCACAGATACGCAGTATTTT
>TRBJ2-5|TRBV7-2|few|TRBD1
CASSGSRDRGGETQYF
TGTGCCAGCAGCGGTTCCCGGGACAGGGGTGGAGAGACCCAGTACTTC
>TRBJ2-7|TRBV7-8|NA|TRBD1
CASSRTGAYEQYF
TGTGCCAGCAGCCGCACAGGGGCCTACGAGCAGTACTTC
>TRBJ2-1|TRBV5-1|few|NA
CASSWGLRSGEQFF
TGCGCCAGCAGCTGGGGCCTCAGATCGGGTGAGCAGTTCTTC
>TRBJ2-1|TRBV4-2|NA|TRBD2
CASSTQTSGLYNEQFF
TGTGCCAGCAGCACTCAGACTAGCGGCTTGTACAATGAGCAGTTCTTC
>TRBJ2-3|TRBV28|NA|TRBD1
CASSTGTASTDTQYF
TGTGCCAGCAGCACTGGGACAGCTAGCACAGATACGCAGTATTTT
>TRBJ2-5|TRBV7-9|few|NA
CASSRWGVQETQYF
TGTGCCAGCAGCCGATGGGGAGTTCAGGAGACCCAGTACTTC
>TRBJ2-7|TRBV5-4|NA|NA
CASSARNGLDYEQYF
TGTGCCAGCAGCGCGCGTAATGGACTCGACTACGAGCAGTACTTC
>TRBJ2-5|TRBV4-1|few|TRBD2
CASSQGISGRRETQYF
TGCGCCAGCAGCCAAGGGATTAGCGGGAGGAGAGAGACCCAGTACTTC
>TRBJ1-3|TRBV28|NA|NA
CASSTPRQRRNF
TGTGCCAGCAGCACCCCGAGACAGCGCCGGAATTTT
>TRBJ2-7|TRBV30|few|TRBD2
CAWSGGGLSYEQYF
TGTGCCTGGAGTGGCGGGGGGCTTTCCTACGAGCAGTACTTC
>TRBJ2-5|TRBV19|few|TRBD2
CASSHSGTSGSSPQETQYF
TGTGCCAGTAGTCATTCCGGGACTAGCGGGAGCAGCCCCCAAGAGACCCAGTACTTC
>TRBJ2-5|TRBV7-2|few|NA
CASSLVGGRETQYF
TGTGCCAGCAGCTTAGTTGGGGGCCGGGAGACCCAGTACTTC
>TRBJ2-2|TRBV25-1|NA|TRBD1
CASSGTGVYTGELFF
TGTGCCAGCAGTGGGACAGGGGTCTACACCGGGGAGCTGTTTTTT
>TRBJ1-5|TRBV19|few|TRBD1
CASSTTGGKSNQPQHF
TGTGCCAGTAGTACAACAGGGGGCAAAAGCAATCAGCCCCAGCATTTT
>TRBJ2-7|TRBV5-4|few|NA
CASSNAGGDAYEQYF
TGTGCCAGCAGTAATGCGGGTGGAGACGCCTACGAGCAGTACTTC
>TRBJ2-1|TRBV29-1|few|TRBD1
CSVAPGTVINEQFF
TGCAGCGTCGCCCCCGGGACAGTTATCAATGAGCAGTTCTTC
>TRBJ2-1|TRBV30|few|NA
CAWSMGRALGSYNEQFF
TGTGCCTGGAGTATGGGCAGGGCCTTGGGGTCCTACAATGAGCAGTTCTTC
>TRBJ1-5|TRBV6-5|NA|NA
CASNYGRGNQPQHF
TGTGCCAGCAACTATGGCAGGGGAAATCAGCCCCAGCATTTT
>TRBJ1-5|TRBV7-2|few|TRBD1
CASSLDRGANQPQHF
TGTGCCAGCAGCTTAGACAGGGGGGCTAATCAGCCCCAGCATTTT
>TRBJ1-2|TRBV11-2|few|NA
CASSPDFPTPYGYTF
TGTGCCAGCAGCCCGGACTTTCCGACACCTTATGGCTACACCTTC
>TRBJ2-5|TRBV9|NA|NA
CASSVGGPDGETQYF
TGTGCCAGCAGCGTAGGGGGCCCTGACGGAGAGACCCAGTACTTC
>TRBJ2-5|TRBV7-9|NA|TRBD1
CASSTHRGPETQYF
TGTGCCAGCAGCACTCACAGGGGGCCGGAGACCCAGTACTTC
>TRBJ1-1|TRBV30|few|NA
CAWKGGVGEATEAFF
TGTGCCTGGAAGGGCGGCGTGGGGGAGGCCACTGAAGCTTTCTTT
>TRBJ2-7|TRBV19|NA|TRBD1
CASSNRGSYEQYF
TGTGCCAGTAGTAACAGGGGATCCTACGAGCAGTACTTC
>TRBJ1-1|TRBV27|NA|NA
CASSLLRGDGGTEAFF
TGTGCCAGCAGTTTACTTCGGGGAGACGGAGGCACTGAAGCTTTCTTT
>TRBJ2-2|TRBV11-3|NA|TRBD2
CASSPGLANTGELFF
TGTGCCAGCAGCCCAGGACTAGCGAACACCGGGGAGCTGTTTTTT
>TRBJ2-3|TRBV7-8|NA|NA
CASSSGSLVAGTDTQYF
TGTGCCAGCAGCTCCGGCTCGTTGGTAGCGGGCACAGATACGCAGTATTTT
>TRBJ1-2|TRBV5-4|NA|NA
CASSGGAAYGYTF
TGTGCCAGCAGCGGGGGGGCAGCCTATGGCTACACCTTC
>TRBJ1-2|TRBV11-2|NA|NA
CASSREGVPTNYGYTF
TGTGCCAGCAGCCGTGAGGGGGTCCCTACTAACTATGGCTACACCTTC
>TRBJ2-7|TRBV6-1|NA|NA
CASHLLPSYEQYF
TGTGCCAGTCACCTGCTACCTTCCTACGAGCAGTACTTC
>TRBJ1-5|TRBV19|few|NA
CASNGQFSNQPQHF
TGTGCCAGTAATGGACAGTTTAGCAATCAGCCCCAGCATTTT
>TRBJ1-1|TRBV30|NA|TRBD1
CASTRGARAEAFF
TGTGCCTCAACCAGGGGGGCGAGGGCTGAAGCTTTCTTT
>TRBJ2-5|TRBV11-2|NA|NA
CASSPVQETQYF
TGTGCCAGCAGCCCCGTTCAAGAGACCCAGTACTTC
>TRBJ2-7|TRBV20-1|NA|NA
CSAPTANEQYF
TGCAGTGCTCCGACAGCCAACGAGCAGTACTTC
>TRBJ1-5|TRBV2|few|NA
CASISGTKGQPQHF
TGTGCCAGCATTTCCGGGACAAAGGGGCAGCCCCAGCATTTT
>TRBJ2-7|TRBV27|few|NA
CASQDTQYEQYF
TGTGCCAGCCAGGACACCCAATACGAGCAGTACTTC
>TRBJ1-1|TRBV28|NA|NA
CASSFRLGAGDTEAFF
TGTGCCAGCAGTTTCAGGCTAGGGGCAGGGGACACTGAAGCTTTCTTT
>TRBJ2-5|TRBV18|few|NA
CASSPPGQRETQYF
TGTGCCAGCTCACCACCTGGCCAGCGAGAGACCCAGTACTTC
>TRBJ2-5|TRBV10-2|NA|NA
CASRGQLGETQYF
TGCGCCAGCAGAGGACAGTTGGGGGAGACCCAGTACTTC
>TRBJ2-2|TRBV5-1|few|NA
CASTPEGTGELFF
TGCGCCAGCACCCCTGAGGGCACCGGGGAGCTGTTTTTT
>TRBJ2-7|TRBV28|NA|NA
CASSLPDSTYEQYF
TGTGCCAGCAGTCTGCCGGACAGTACCTACGAGCAGTACTTC
>TRBJ2-1|TRBV27|NA|TRBD2
CASSSLAGVHNEQFF
TGTGCCAGCAGTAGTCTAGCGGGAGTACACAATGAGCAGTTCTTC
>TRBJ1-5|TRBV9|few|NA
CASSAGDGAQPQHF
TGTGCCAGCAGCGCGGGGGATGGTGCTCAGCCCCAGCATTTT